This TCR beta chain comes out of a study of T cell repertoires in cytomegalovirus infection. On the study more broadly: From public TCR beta signatures came an indication of both CMV infection and matching HLA type. Findings of the study overall: Summed frequency of public TCR beta families distinguished CMV carriers with the relevant HLA. Clonotype analysis showed dominance of the ex vivo response by HLA-C-restricted CMV-specific TCR beta clonotypes.

TCRdb analysed the reads with MiXCR anew, one entry per CDR3 protein. Among about 69,000 distinct CDR3 sequences, under 30% were seen once, and the ten largest hold 59%. With respect to this clonotype: No antigen is known for it.

The source is a human donor in good health (CMV status not recorded). Some clones in this sample may be carry-over from other donors' samples. The sample here was CD8+ T cells from cultured PBMCs, taken from culture after CMV antigen stimulation.

CDR3 DNA: TGTGCCAGCAGTAGGGGGGAGCAGTTCTTC. This gives the protein CASSRGEQFF. The chain is built from TRBV27 and TRBJ2-1; D might be TRBD1 (6 bases). V shed 5 bases and J shed 10 bases, with 6 bases lying between them. Germline CDR1 is MNHEY and CDR2 is SMNVEV (reference sequence). This CDR3 comprises 10 residues.